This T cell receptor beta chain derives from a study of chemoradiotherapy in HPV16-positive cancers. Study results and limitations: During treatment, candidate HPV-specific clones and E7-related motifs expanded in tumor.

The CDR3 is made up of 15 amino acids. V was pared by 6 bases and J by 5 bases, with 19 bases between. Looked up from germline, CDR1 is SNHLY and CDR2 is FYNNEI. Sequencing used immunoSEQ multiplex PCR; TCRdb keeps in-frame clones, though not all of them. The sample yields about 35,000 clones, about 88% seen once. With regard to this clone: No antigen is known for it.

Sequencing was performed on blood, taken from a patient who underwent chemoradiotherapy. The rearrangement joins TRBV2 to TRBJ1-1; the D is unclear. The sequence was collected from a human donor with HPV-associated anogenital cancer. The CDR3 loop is CASSDTPRQGTEAFF. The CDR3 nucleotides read TGTGCCAGCAGCGATACACCCAGGCAAGGTACTGAAGCTTTCTTT.